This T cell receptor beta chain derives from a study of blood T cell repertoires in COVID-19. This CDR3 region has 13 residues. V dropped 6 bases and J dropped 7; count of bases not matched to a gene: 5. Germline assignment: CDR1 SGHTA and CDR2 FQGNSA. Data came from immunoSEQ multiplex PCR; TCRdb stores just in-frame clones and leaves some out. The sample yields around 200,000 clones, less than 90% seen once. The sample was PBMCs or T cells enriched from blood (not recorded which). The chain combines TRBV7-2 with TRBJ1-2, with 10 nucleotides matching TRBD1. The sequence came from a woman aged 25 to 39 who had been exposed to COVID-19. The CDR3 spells CASSRQGASGYTF. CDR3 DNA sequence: TGTGCCAGCAGTCGACAGGGGGCGTCTGGCTACACCTTC. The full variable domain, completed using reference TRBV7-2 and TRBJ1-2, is GAGVSQSPSNKVTEKGKDVELRCDPISGHTALYWYRQSLGQGLEFLIYFQGNSAPDKSGLPSDRFSAERTGGSVSTLTIQRTQQEDSAVYLCASSRQGASGYTFGSGTRLTVV.